These 21 T cell receptor beta chains originate from one sample sequenced in a study of PD-1 blockade in classical Hodgkin lymphoma. Profiling relied on immunoSEQ multiplex PCR, and the TCRdb table lists in-frame clones only, not all of them. The data hold under 130,000 clones, with roughly 87% observed a single time. Documented time point: cycle 4 day 1 (C4D1), after less than seven weeks of nivolumab. Brentuximab vedotin exposure varied, and every patient relapsed after autologous stem cell transplantation. Sequenced material: peripheral blood mononuclear cells (PBMCs), taken before the fourth cycle of nivolumab. The receptors derive from a human donor with classical Hodgkin lymphoma.

V and J are TRBV4-1 and TRBJ1-1, with D perhaps TRBD1 (5 bases). V lost 0 bases and J 3 bases, leaving 11 bases between the germline ends. The germline gives CDR1 MGHRA, CDR2 YSYEKL. There are 15 residues in the CDR3. CDR3 residues: CASSQDETAYTEAFF. CDR3 nucleotides: TGCGCCAGCAGCCAAGATGAGACAGCTTACACTGAAGCTTTCTTT.

V usage is TRBV6-5 and J usage is TRBJ2-7; tentative D call: TRBD1 (6 bases). With 6 bases removed from V and 4 bases from J, the gap between germline ends came to 19 bases. Germline CDR1 and CDR2: MNHEY and SVGAGI. The CDR3 is 15 amino acids. In DNA, the CDR3 is TGTGCCAGCAGGCCGTCAGGGGCAGGGTCATACGAGCAGTACTTC. It translates to CASRPSGAGSYEQYF.

The J gene is TRBJ2-3, the V gene TRBV28; 9 bases map to TRBD2. The V and J ends lost 3 bases and 0 bases, in that order; junction bases with no gene match: 1. Germline lookup yields CDR1 MDHEN and CDR2 SYDVKM. This CDR3 contains 15 residues. CDR3 region: CASSLGLASTDTQYF. In DNA form, the CDR3 reads TGTGCCAGCAGTTTGGGACTAGCTAGCACAGATACGCAGTATTTT.

V usage is TRBV19 and J usage is TRBJ2-7; no reliable D call. The V gene's germline CDR1 is LNHDA and CDR2 SQIVND (reference sequence). V was shortened by 5 bases and J by 6 bases, with 20 bases between the two germline ends. The CDR3 consists of 15 residues. DNA of the CDR3: TGTGCCAGTAGTGTGGAACCGGGTTCCTCCGCCGAGCAGTACTTC. This translates into CASSVEPGSSAEQYF.

The chain has TRBV28 and TRBJ1-1, with a tentative D call TRBD1 (6 bases). The CDR3 sequence is 15 residues long. V gave up 5 bases and J gave up 0 bases, with 13 bases separating them. Germline-derived CDR1 and CDR2 are MDHEN and SYDVKM. The CDR3 coding sequence is TGTGCCAGCAGTCCATGGGGGGCCATGAACACTGAAGCTTTCTTT. Encoded protein: CASSPWGAMNTEAFF.

The V call is TRBV19, the J call TRBJ2-1, with D maybe TRBD2 (5 bases). The germline gives CDR1 LNHDA, CDR2 SQIVND (reference sequence). Trimming left V 7 bases short and J 1 base short, with 11 bases between. The CDR3 consists of 14 residues. For the CDR3, the DNA is TGTGCCAGTACCCACGGGAAATCCTACAATGAGCAGTTCTTC. As protein: CASTHGKSYNEQFF.

This clone was observed once. The J gene is TRBJ2-3, the V gene TRBV30; TRBD1 agrees at 11 bases. Germline V gene sequence: CDR1 GTSNPN, CDR2 SVGIG (reference sequence). CDR3 length: 15 residues. V dropped 7 bases and J dropped 6; count of bases not matched to a gene: 12. The CDR3 nucleotides read TGTGCCTTAAGACGGACAGGGGGCAGACAGGATACGCAGTATTTT. This translates into CALRRTGGRQDTQYF.

This clone is a singleton in its sample. The genes are TRBV5-6 and TRBJ1-2, with D possibly being TRBD1 (5 bases). The CDR3 length is 15 residues. In germline, CDR1 is SGHDT, CDR2 YYEEEE. V lost 2 bases and J lost 4, with 15 bases in between. The CDR3 DNA sequence: TGTGCCAGCAGCTTTGGCGACAGAAACGCCTATGGCTACACCTTC. Translation: CASSFGDRNAYGYTF.

This chain links TRBV27 with TRBJ2-7; the D is unclear. The ends were cut back, 0 bases at V and 4 bases at J, with 7 bases in the middle. This CDR3 contains 13 residues. In germline, CDR1 is MNHEY, CDR2 SMNVEV (reference sequence). The chain's CDR3 is CASSLSIGYEQYF. CDR3 bases: TGTGCCAGCAGTTTATCTATCGGTTACGAGCAGTACTTC.

The chain recombines TRBV6-4 with TRBJ2-1, with 7 bases identical to TRBD2. Germline values: CDR1 MRHNA, CDR2 SNTAGT. The junction had 8 bases not matched to a gene; V was cut back by 6 bases and J by 6 bases. This CDR3 spans 14 amino acids. The CDR3 reads CASRSGIRSNEQFF. The CDR3 DNA is TGTGCCAGCAGGAGCGGGATCCGCTCCAATGAGCAGTTCTTC.

This clone was seen just once. This sequence joins TRBV7-9 and TRBJ2-6; 12 nucleotides match TRBD2. CDR1 is SEHNR and CDR2 is FQNEAQ in the germline V gene (reference sequence). V was pared by 5 bases and J by 3 bases, with 8 bases of the junction left unmatched. The CDR3 runs 18 residues. CDR3 in DNA: TGTGCCAGCAGCCCACCGACTAGCGGGAGCTTTGGGGCCAACGTCCTGACTTTC. Its translation: CASSPPTSGSFGANVLTF.

The CDR3 reads CASSRMTGDYEQYF. In nucleotides, the CDR3 is TGCGCCAGCAGCCGGATGACAGGGGACTACGAGCAGTACTTC. This chain connects TRBV5-1 to TRBJ2-7; 8 nucleotides match TRBD1. V trimming: 4 bases; J trimming: 3 bases; junction bases outside the gene matches: 6. CDR1 is SGHRS, CDR2 YFSETQ, per germline. CDR3 size: 14 residues.

The rearrangement links TRBV28 to TRBJ2-1, with a possible D match to TRBD1 (5 bases). In germline, CDR1 is MDHEN, CDR2 SYDVKM. V lost 5 bases and J lost 10, with 9 bases in between. This CDR3 has 11 residues. The chain's CDR3 is CASSGAPEQFF. In DNA form, the CDR3 reads TGTGCCAGCAGTGGGGCTCCAGAGCAGTTCTTC.

This chain links TRBV19 with TRBJ2-1, with TRBD2 identical over 12 bases. This CDR3 contains 15 residues. In germline, CDR1 is LNHDA, CDR2 SQIVND (reference sequence). V trimming: 4 bases; J trimming: 9 bases; junction bases outside the gene matches: 7. The CDR3 DNA follows: TGTGCCAGTAGTACTCTAGCGGGAGGGCCCCTTGAGCAGTTCTTC. Protein product: CASSTLAGGPLEQFF.

This clone was counted once. The gene calls are TRBV29-1 and TRBJ1-1, with a weak D call TRBD1 (5 bases). The CDR3 has 15 residues. The V and J ends lost 1 base and 5 bases respectively, with 17 bases between them. The germline V gene has CDR1 SQVTM and CDR2 ANQGSEA. The CDR3 region has the DNA TGCAGCGTTGAAGGTTGGCGGAGGGAGGGGACTGAAGCTTTCTTT. This sequence encodes CSVEGWRREGTEAFF.

The gene calls are TRBV29-1 and TRBJ1-2; maybe TRBD1 (5 bases). Looked up from germline, CDR1 is SQVTM and CDR2 is ANQGSEA. V shed 7 bases and J shed 4 bases, with 16 bases lying between them. The CDR3 extends over 13 amino acids. DNA of the CDR3: TGCAGCGCAAGCGCGCCGGGGGTCTATGGCTACACCTTC. It specifies CSASAPGVYGYTF.

The chain links TRBV20-1 to TRBJ1-1, with TRBD1 as a possible D gene (5 bases). V was clipped by 3 bases and J by 6 bases, with 8 bases between them. This CDR3 spans 11 amino acids. CDR1 and CDR2 (germline): DFQATT, SNEGSKA (reference sequence). The CDR3 DNA is TGCAGTGCTAGGGGGGTTTCTGAAGCTTTCTTT. This gives the protein CSARGVSEAFF.

V gene TRBV6-6 combines with J gene TRBJ1-5; TRBD1 might be the D (5 bases). Germline V gene data show CDR1 as MNHNY and CDR2 as SVGAGI (reference sequence). Trimming took 5 bases from V and 0 from J, leaving 14 bases between them. The length of the CDR3 is 16 residues. CDR3 nucleotides: TGTGCCAGCAGTCCCCGGGGGGTCTATAGCAATCAGCCCCAGCATTTT. Protein product: CASSPRGVYSNQPQHF.

CDR3 in amino acids: CASSQLGTGNYGYTF. The CDR3 DNA reads as TGCGCCAGCAGCCAACTGGGGACTGGGAACTATGGCTACACCTTC. V and J are TRBV4-1 and TRBJ1-2; possible D gene TRBD1, 5 bases. The CDR3 has 15 amino acids. Trimming shortened V by 2 bases and J by 2 bases, and 12 bases separated the two germline ends. CDR1 and CDR2 (germline): MGHRA, YSYEKL.

This clone has just one count. The genes are TRBV10-3 and TRBJ1-5; D is ambiguous. The CDR3 has 15 residues. Germline assignment: CDR1 ENHRY and CDR2 SYGVKD. The V end lost 3 bases, the J end lost 0 bases, and 9 bases lay between the germline ends. The CDR3 region has the DNA TGTGCCATCAGTGAATTCGGAGATAGCAATCAGCCCCAGCATTTT. It encodes CAISEFGDSNQPQHF.

J is TRBJ2-3 and V is TRBV27, with TRBD2 identical over 8 bases. Looked up from germline, CDR1 is MNHEY and CDR2 is SMNVEV (reference sequence). Trimming at V came to 0 bases and at J to 2 bases, leaving 7 bases not matched to a gene. The CDR3 runs to 17 residues. CDR3 amino acids: CASSLSGSGAFTDTQYF. DNA for the CDR3: TGTGCCAGCAGTTTATCGGGTAGCGGGGCTTTCACAGATACGCAGTATTTT.